This entry lists 25 T cell receptor beta chains sequenced from one sample in a study of blood T cell repertoires in COVID-19. Here immunoSEQ multiplex PCR was the method, and the copy in TCRdb shows in-frame clones only, minus some. This sample has about 380,000 clones, with 70% to 90% found just once. The sequencing sample was made of PBMCs or T cells enriched from blood (not recorded which). The receptor set was obtained from a woman aged 18-29 years who had recovered from COVID-19.

The chain uses TRBV7-8 and TRBJ2-7; D is unresolved. Trimming took off 2 bases at V and 4 bases at J, with 12 bases between the two ends. Germline loops: CDR1 SGHVS, CDR2 FQNEAQ. This CDR3 is 14 amino acids long. The CDR3: CASSLNSRWYEQYF. DNA of the CDR3: TGTGCCAGCAGCTTAAACTCCCGATGGTACGAGCAGTACTTC.

The chain uses TRBV5-1 and TRBJ1-6; 8 bases map to TRBD1. The CDR3 contains 14 residues. Per the germline V gene, CDR1 is SGHRS and CDR2 is YFSETQ. V dropped 3 bases and J dropped 11; count of bases not matched to a gene: 7. The CDR3 region is CASSSRQGTPPLHF. In DNA, the CDR3 is TGCGCCAGCAGCTCGCGACAGGGGACTCCACCCCTCCACTTT.

This clone was seen a handful of times. The chain combines TRBV14 with TRBJ1-2, with TRBD1 identical over 7 bases. CDR3 length equals 17 residues. J gave up 2 bases and V 0 bases, and 9 bases lay outside the gene matches. In germline, CDR1 is SGHDN, CDR2 FVKESK. CDR3 loop: CASSQDRGPGANYGYTF. The CDR3 coding sequence is TGTGCCAGCAGCCAAGATAGGGGGCCAGGGGCGAACTATGGCTACACCTTC.

This clone was detected only once. The CDR3 loop reads CASSAAGTGGETQYF. CDR3 nucleotides: TGTGCCAGCAGCGCCGCCGGGACAGGGGGAGAGACCCAGTACTTC. The chain links TRBV7-3 to TRBJ2-5; 11 bases map to TRBD1. After removal of 5 bases from V and 4 bases from J, the junction contained 6 bases not matched to a gene. The CDR3 runs to 15 residues. Germline V gene lookup returns CDR1 SGHTA and CDR2 FQGTGA. The variable domain in full, with the rest retrieved from reference TRBV7-3 and TRBJ2-5, is GAGVSQTPSNKVTEKGKYVELRCDPISGHTALYWYRQSLGQGPEFLIYFQGTGAADDSGLPNDRFFAVRPEGSVSTLKIQRTERGDSAVYLCASSAAGTGGETQYFGPGTRLLVL.

The chain has TRBV9 and TRBJ1-6, with 7 bases matching TRBD1. With V trimmed by 0 bases and J by 5 bases, 11 bases remained unmatched. The V gene's germline CDR1 is SGDLS and CDR2 YYNGEE. This CDR3 has 18 amino acids. The CDR3, as DNA: TGTGCCAGCAGCGTAGCCCCACGGCCACAGGGGAATAATTCACCCCTCCACTTT. Amino acids: CASSVAPRPQGNNSPLHF.

As concerns this clone: This same CDR3 is encoded by further DNA sequences in the sample. The chain has TRBV4-1 and TRBJ1-2; 9 nucleotides match TRBD1. With V trimmed by 3 bases and J by 2 bases, 1 base remained unmatched. Germline CDR1 MGHRA, CDR2 YSYEKL. The CDR3 totals 14 residues. CDR3 nucleotides: TGCGCCAGCAGCCACGGACAGGGGAACTATGGCTACACCTTC. This sequence encodes CASSHGQGNYGYTF.

The J gene is TRBJ2-1, the V gene TRBV4-2; 10 nucleotides align to TRBD2. Looked up from germline, CDR1 is LGHNA and CDR2 is YNFKEQ. The CDR3 extends over 16 amino acids. Trimming cost V 0 bases and J 6 bases; bases outside gene matches: 5. The CDR3 region is CASSQDSAGGLNEQFF. The CDR3 bases are TGTGCCAGCAGCCAAGATTCAGCGGGGGGGCTCAATGAGCAGTTCTTC.

This sequence joins TRBV10-2 and TRBJ2-7, with TRBD1 matching over 8 bases. Germline-derived CDR1 and CDR2 are WSHSY and SAAADI. J gave up 6 bases and V 11 bases, and 6 bases lay outside the gene matches. This CDR3 contains 11 residues. CDR3 DNA: TGCGCCGGCTCGACAGGGGTCGAGCAGTACTTC. Its protein is CAGSTGVEQYF.

This chain joins TRBV9 and TRBJ1-3, with 10 nucleotides matching TRBD1. Germline V CDR1 and CDR2: SGDLS, YYNGEE. CDR3 size: 16 residues. Trimming cost V 4 bases and J 1 base; bases outside gene matches: 5. The CDR3 DNA is TGTGCCAGCAGCCGGGACAGGGGAATATCTGGAAACACCATATATTTT. It encodes CASSRDRGISGNTIYF.

Of note for this clone: Its ends do not fully match the called genes, so a read error is possible. The rearrangement uses TRBV11-2 and TRBJ1-1, with unresolved D. This CDR3 has 14 residues. In germline, CDR1 is SGHAT, CDR2 FQNNGV. CDR3 sequence reads: CASSLGVFNSEAFF. The CDR3 nucleotides read TGTGCCAGCAGCTTAGGGGTCTTTAACAGTGAAGCTTTCTTT.

The V gene is TRBV4-3, the J gene TRBJ1-6, with a tentative D call TRBD1 (6 bases). The CDR3 runs to 16 residues. Germline CDR1 is LGHNA and CDR2 is YSLEER. Trimming took 0 bases from V and 9 from J, leaving 15 bases between them. The CDR3 DNA is TGCGCCAGCAGCCAAGATGGTGCAGGGGTTGCTTCACCCCTCCACTTT. It specifies CASSQDGAGVASPLHF.

This chain links TRBV28 with TRBJ2-7, with D unclear. The CDR3 covers 17 residues. Germline loops: CDR1 MDHEN, CDR2 SYDVKM. V was cut by 2 bases and J by 0 bases, with 17 bases left in between. DNA of the CDR3: TGTGCCAGCAGTTTAGGTCTCCGTCCCGTTAGCTCCTACGAGCAGTACTTC. Translating gives CASSLGLRPVSSYEQYF.

The chain recombines TRBV28 with TRBJ1-5, with 8 bases aligning to TRBD1. The CDR3 loop spans 18 amino acids. Germline V gene sequence: CDR1 MDHEN, CDR2 SYDVKM. V trimming: 3 bases; J trimming: 7 bases; junction bases outside the gene matches: 17. This CDR3 is CASSLFPAGGLIGQPQHF. In DNA, the CDR3 is TGTGCCAGCAGTTTGTTTCCGGCAGGGGGCCTAATCGGACAGCCCCAGCATTTT.

The rearrangement uses TRBV15 and TRBJ1-1; D is possibly TRBD1 (5 bases). The CDR3 is made up of 15 amino acids. Germline V CDR1 and CDR2: LNHNV, YYDKDF (reference sequence). Trimming removed 0 bases at V and 7 bases at J, with 15 bases between. The CDR3 loop is CATSRDSWGADEAFF. The CDR3, as DNA: TGTGCCACCAGCAGAGATTCTTGGGGCGCCGATGAAGCTTTCTTT.

The V and J genes are TRBV4-1 and TRBJ1-5, with unresolved D. The germline gives CDR1 MGHRA, CDR2 YSYEKL. CDR3 size: 13 residues. Trimming pared 8 bases from V and 4 bases from J, leaving 12 bases between. CDR3 amino acids: CASRGPGNQPQHF. The CDR3 DNA reads TGCGCCAGCCGCGGACCGGGGAATCAGCCCCAGCATTTT.

The V and J genes are TRBV28 and TRBJ2-3; D possibly corresponds to TRBD1 (6 bases). There are 15 residues in the CDR3. The V gene's germline CDR1 is MDHEN and CDR2 SYDVKM. Between the trimmed V and J ends, which lost 0 bases and 2 bases, there was a span of 9 bases. CDR3 amino acids: CASSLWGALTDTQYF. The CDR3 nucleotides are TGTGCCAGCAGTTTATGGGGGGCTCTCACAGATACGCAGTATTTT.

The rearrangement links TRBV9 to TRBJ2-7; 8 bases are a match to TRBD2. From germline, CDR1 is SGDLS and CDR2 YYNGEE. The CDR3 sequence is 15 residues long. Trimming took 1 base from V and 2 from J; bases not matched to a gene: 5. The CDR3 sequence is CASSVQRGPTYEQYF. The CDR3 coding sequence is TGTGCCAGCAGCGTACAGCGGGGGCCAACCTACGAGCAGTACTTC. The full variable domain, in which reference TRBV9 and TRBJ2-7 provide the parts outside the CDR3, is DSGVTQTPKHLITATGQRVTLRCSPRSGDLSVYWYQQSLDQGLQFLIQYYNGEERAKGNILERFSAQQFPDLHSELNLSSLELGDSALYFCASSVQRGPTYEQYFGPGTRLTVT.

The chain carries TRBV25-1 and TRBJ1-1, with TRBD1 as a possible D gene (5 bases). V lost 2 bases, J lost 4 bases, and 8 bases lay in between. Germline assignment: CDR1 MGHDK and CDR2 SYGVNS. CDR3 length equals 13 residues. The CDR3 coding sequence is TGTGCCAGCAGTGAAGGACACCGCACTGAAGCTTTCTTT. It translates to CASSEGHRTEAFF.

This sequence joins TRBV4-2 and TRBJ2-3; TRBD1 matches at 7 bases. The V gene end was trimmed by 3 bases and the J gene end by 0 bases; junction bases not matched to a gene: 3. CDR3 length: 15 residues. Germline-derived CDR1 and CDR2 are LGHNA and YNFKEQ. CDR3 residues: CASSQWDRSTDTQYF. CDR3 sequence (DNA): TGTGCCAGCAGCCAGTGGGACAGAAGCACAGATACGCAGTATTTT.

The chain uses TRBV15 and TRBJ2-5, with 8 nucleotides matching TRBD2. CDR3 length: 16 amino acids. Germline V lookup: CDR1 LNHNV, CDR2 YYDKDF (reference sequence). Germline trimming cut 1 base from V and 5 bases from J; bases unmatched to any gene: 9. The CDR3 sequence is CATSRGGGPHGETQYF. DNA for the CDR3: TGTGCCACCAGCAGAGGCGGGGGGCCCCACGGGGAGACCCAGTACTTC.

The V and J genes are TRBV7-9 and TRBJ1-2; TRBD1 aligns across 11 bases. V was clipped by 4 bases and J by 4 bases; unmatched bases: 11. This CDR3 is built from 17 residues. Germline CDR1 is SEHNR and CDR2 is FQNEAQ (reference sequence). CDR3: CASSSGRGQGAGYGYTF. CDR3 nucleotides: TGTGCCAGCAGCTCGGGGAGAGGACAGGGGGCGGGCTATGGCTACACCTTC.

The V and J genes are TRBV2 and TRBJ2-3, with D possibly matching TRBD2 (5 bases). There are 16 residues in the CDR3. V lost 5 bases and J 0 bases, leaving 15 bases between the germline ends. Germline CDR1 SNHLY, CDR2 FYNNEI. The CDR3 reads CASSPGEATSTDTQYF. In nucleotides, the CDR3 is TGTGCCAGCAGTCCCGGGGAAGCTACTAGCACAGATACGCAGTATTTT.

The chain carries TRBV11-2 and TRBJ1-3, with 8 bases that match TRBD1. Trimming removed 3 bases from V and 4 bases from J; junction bases left unmatched: 11. Per germline, CDR1 SGHAT and CDR2 FQNNGV. CDR3 length: 17 amino acids. The CDR3 loop reads CASSLKAGGRFGNTIYF. CDR3 sequence (DNA): TGTGCCAGCAGCTTGAAGGCAGGGGGCCGATTCGGAAACACCATATATTTT.

The chain has TRBV5-6 and TRBJ1-6, with D possibly TRBD1 on 6 matching bases. V lost 2 bases and J 4 bases, leaving 7 bases between the germline ends. CDR1 is SGHDT and CDR2 is YYEEEE in the germline V gene. CDR3 size: 14 residues. The CDR3 DNA sequence: TGTGCCAGCAGCTTTGGGACATATAATTCACCCCTCCACTTT. Translated: CASSFGTYNSPLHF.

The CDR3 loop reads CAWSGLAGGTQYF. The CDR3 DNA reads TGTGCCTGGAGTGGACTAGCGGGGGGTACGCAGTATTTT. The V gene is TRBV30, the J gene TRBJ2-3, with TRBD2 identical over 13 bases. CDR1 is GTSNPN and CDR2 is SVGIG in the germline V gene (reference sequence). The CDR3 totals 13 residues. Trimming cost V 1 base and J 8 bases; bases outside gene matches: 0.